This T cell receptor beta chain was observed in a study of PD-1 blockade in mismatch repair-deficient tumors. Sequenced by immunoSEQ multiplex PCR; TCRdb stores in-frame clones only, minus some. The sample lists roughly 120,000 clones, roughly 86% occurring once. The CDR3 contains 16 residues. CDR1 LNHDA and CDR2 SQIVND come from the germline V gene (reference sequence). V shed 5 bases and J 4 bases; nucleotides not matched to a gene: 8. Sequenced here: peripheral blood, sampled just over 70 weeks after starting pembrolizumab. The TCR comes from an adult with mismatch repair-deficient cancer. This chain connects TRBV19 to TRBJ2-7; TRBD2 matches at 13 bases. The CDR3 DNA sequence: TGTGCCAGTAGTGTAGCCGGGACTAGCGGGACATACGAGCAGTACTTC. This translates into CASSVAGTSGTYEQYF.